This entry features one TCR beta chain sequence. Measured with immunoSEQ multiplex PCR; TCRdb has only the in-frame clones, and not every one. The sample shows roughly 230,000 clones, 88% of them seen only once. This record belongs to a study of blood T cell repertoires in COVID-19. Sequencing input: peripheral blood. The clonotype comes from a man between 65 and 85 years old with acute or convalescent COVID-19.

The CDR3 bases are TGTGCCAGTAGTAAAAACAGGGGGCATGGTCAAGTGTATGGCTACACCTTC. Its translation: CASSKNRGHGQVYGYTF. V and J are TRBV19 and TRBJ1-2, with TRBD1 identical over 9 bases. CDR1 and CDR2 (germline): LNHDA, SQIVND (reference sequence). This CDR3 has 17 amino acids. Losses at the gene ends were 4 bases for V and 5 bases for J; bases not matched to a gene: 14.